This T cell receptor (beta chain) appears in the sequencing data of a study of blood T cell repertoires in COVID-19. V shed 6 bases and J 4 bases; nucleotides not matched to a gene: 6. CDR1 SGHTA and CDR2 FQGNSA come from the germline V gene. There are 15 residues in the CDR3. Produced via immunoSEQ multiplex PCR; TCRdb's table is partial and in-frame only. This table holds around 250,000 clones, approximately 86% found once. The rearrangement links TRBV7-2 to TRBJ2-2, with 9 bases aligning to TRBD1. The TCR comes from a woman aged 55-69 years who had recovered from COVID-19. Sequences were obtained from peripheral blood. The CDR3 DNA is TGTGCCAGCAGTTGGGACAGGGTGGGCACCGGGGAGCTGTTTTTT. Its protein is CASSWDRVGTGELFF.